This TCR beta chain is from a study of CD4 T cells in relation to SARS-CoV-2 and coronaviruses. Background on the study: Controls used an HIV-1 Nef peptide pool or no peptide. Shared crossreactive spike epitopes were mapped to their HLA restriction.

About this clone: What it binds is unknown.

The unexposed donors gave CD4+ T cells in about 2010-2019, prior to COVID-19. After approximately 10 days of culture, CD4+ T cells were isolated. As cell numbers allowed, unexposed-donor CD4+ T cells faced SARS-CoV-2 S/N and four cold-coronavirus spikes. Assay used: immunoSEQ multiplex PCR; TCRdb lists only in-frame clones, some missing. The sample lists 16,000 or so clones, 65% to 85% occurring once. Losses at the gene ends were 6 bases for V and 3 bases for J; bases not matched to a gene: 8. Per germline, CDR1 KGHSH and CDR2 LQKENI. The CDR3 contains 14 residues. The TCR was taken from a human donor in good health. The sample consisted of CD4+ T cells from PBMCs, cultured in vitro. V and J are TRBV18 and TRBJ2-7, with TRBD2 matching 7 bases. CDR3 coding DNA: TGTGCCAGCTCCCCGAACCCTAGCGGCTACGAGCAGTACTTC. It translates to CASSPNPSGYEQYF.